The 32 T cell receptor beta chains presented below share a single source sample, sequenced in a study of OX40 agonist ivuxolimab in advanced cancers. Clones were sequenced by immunoSEQ multiplex PCR, and TCRdb holds only the in-frame ones, with some missing. The sample yields tens of thousands of clones, approximately 90% seen once. The sample was CD4+ or CD8+ T cells sorted from blood, taken in a trial of the OX40 agonist ivuxolimab. The receptor source for this set is an adult with an advanced solid tumor such as melanoma, head and neck, liver or kidney cancer.

The chain links TRBV7-9 to TRBJ1-4, with D uncertain. V lost 9 bases to trimming and J lost 0 bases, with 5 bases between them. This CDR3 comprises 12 residues. CDR1 and CDR2 (germline): SEHNR, FQNEAQ (reference sequence). The CDR3 bases are TGTGCCAGTCTTGCAACTAATGAAAAACTGTTTTTT. Its protein product is CASLATNEKLFF.

This chain joins TRBV11-2 and TRBJ1-2; TRBD1 aligns across 11 bases. This CDR3 spans 17 amino acids. Per germline, CDR1 SGHAT and CDR2 FQNNGV. Losses at the gene ends were 5 bases for V and 2 bases for J; bases not matched to a gene: 10. CDR3 in DNA: TGTGCCAGCAGCGGTCGGGACAGGGGGGTCTCCAACTATGGCTACACCTTC. Protein: CASSGRDRGVSNYGYTF.

The rearrangement joins TRBV9 to TRBJ1-2, with D perhaps TRBD1 (5 bases). V lost 4 bases and J lost 4, with 11 bases in between. CDR3 length: 13 residues. Germline V gene data show CDR1 as SGDLS and CDR2 as YYNGEE. In nucleotides, the CDR3 is TGTGCCAGCAGCTCCCCGGACACCTATGGCTACACCTTC. This codes for CASSSPDTYGYTF.

The chain links TRBV27 to TRBJ1-4; 7 nucleotides align to TRBD1. The CDR3 has 14 residues. The V segment lost 6 bases and the J segment 4 bases; nucleotides outside the gene matches: 5. Germline values: CDR1 MNHEY, CDR2 SMNVEV (reference sequence). DNA for the CDR3: TGTGCCAGCAGGAGAGACAGGGTTAATGAAAAACTGTTTTTT. Encoded protein: CASRRDRVNEKLFF.

The CDR3 bases are TGTGCCAGTAGGGGGGGAAAGCAAGAGACCCAGTACTTC. Its translation: CASRGGKQETQYF. V usage is TRBV19 and J usage is TRBJ2-5; TRBD2 might be the D (6 bases). Trimming took 6 bases from V and 2 from J, leaving 10 bases between them. The CDR3 extends over 13 amino acids. Germline CDR1 and CDR2: LNHDA and SQIVND (reference sequence).

The CDR3 loop is CASSQGQKETQYF. CDR3 bases: TGCGCCAGCAGCCAAGGACAGAAAGAGACCCAGTACTTC. This chain joins TRBV4-3 and TRBJ2-5, with a possible D match to TRBD1 (5 bases). Trimming left V 1 base short and J 3 bases short, with 6 bases between. The CDR3 length is 13 residues. CDR1 is LGHNA, CDR2 YSLEER, per germline.

J is TRBJ1-1 and V is TRBV19; D is uncertain. The CDR3 sequence is 13 residues long. CDR1 is LNHDA and CDR2 is SQIVND in the germline V gene (reference sequence). Trimming pared 3 bases from V and 5 bases from J, leaving 10 bases between. CDR3 amino acids: CASSIVSGTEAFF. CDR3 sequence (DNA): TGTGCCAGTAGTATCGTGTCGGGAACTGAAGCTTTCTTT.

The chain employs TRBV7-3 and TRBJ1-2, with D tentatively TRBD1 (5 bases). This CDR3 has 16 amino acids. Germline CDR1 reads SGHTA; CDR2 reads FQGTGA. Trimming took off 5 bases at V and 6 bases at J, with 22 bases between the two ends. The CDR3 region is CASSRSPFDSIDGYTF. The CDR3 DNA follows: TGTGCCAGCAGCCGCTCCCCTTTTGACAGTATAGATGGCTACACCTTC.

CDR3 amino acids: CASSVGWGRGADTQYF. CDR3 in DNA: TGTGCCAGCAGCGTCGGGTGGGGGAGAGGGGCAGATACGCAGTATTTT. The chain uses TRBV28 and TRBJ2-3, with D possibly being TRBD1 or TRBD2 (5 bases each). CDR3 length: 16 residues. Deletions cut 6 bases from V and 4 bases from J, with 20 bases between. Per germline, CDR1 MDHEN and CDR2 SYDVKM. Variable domain in full (rest from reference TRBV28 and TRBJ2-3): DVKVTQSSRYLVKRTGEKVFLECVQDMDHENMFWYRQDPGLGLRLIYFSYDVKMKEKGDIPEGYSVSREKKERFSLILESASTNQTSMYLCASSVGWGRGADTQYFGPGTRLTVL.

This chain connects TRBV7-9 to TRBJ2-1, with D unresolved. Per germline, CDR1 SEHNR and CDR2 FQNEAQ (reference sequence). Trimming took off 3 bases at V and 7 bases at J, with 10 bases between the two ends. The CDR3 is made up of 13 amino acids. The CDR3 sequence: CASSLGWENEQFF. DNA for the CDR3: TGTGCCAGCAGCTTGGGGTGGGAAAATGAGCAGTTCTTC.

The rearrangement links TRBV9 to TRBJ2-1; the match to TRBD2 covers 11 bases. J gave up 6 bases and V 2 bases, and 7 bases lay outside the gene matches. Germline V CDR1 and CDR2: SGDLS, YYNGEE. The CDR3 length is 16 residues. CDR3: CASSVLAGGRSNEQFF. DNA of the CDR3: TGTGCCAGCAGCGTTCTAGCGGGGGGTAGGAGCAATGAGCAGTTCTTC.

The V call is TRBV29-1, the J call TRBJ2-2, with TRBD2 as a possible D gene (5 bases). The germline gives CDR1 SQVTM, CDR2 ANQGSEA. The CDR3 covers 12 residues. V lost 7 bases, J lost 6 bases, and 12 bases lay in between. CDR3 in DNA: TGCAGCGCCCCCTCGGGGTCCGGGGAGCTGTTTTTT. Its protein is CSAPSGSGELFF.

The chain recombines TRBV27 with TRBJ1-6, with D uncertain. V lost 0 bases and J lost 7, with 7 bases in between. Germline CDR1 MNHEY, CDR2 SMNVEV (reference sequence). The CDR3 totals 14 residues. The CDR3 DNA sequence: TGTGCCAGCAGTTTATCAGGGAACAATTCACCCCTCCACTTT. It translates to CASSLSGNNSPLHF.

This chain uses TRBV5-4 with TRBJ1-2, with TRBD1 matching over 9 bases. The V gene end was trimmed by 4 bases and the J gene end by 7 bases; junction bases not matched to a gene: 5. CDR3 length: 13 residues. The germline gives CDR1 SGHNT, CDR2 YYREEE (reference sequence). CDR3 loop: CASSRQGEGGYTF. Here the CDR3 DNA reads TGTGCCAGCAGCCGACAGGGGGAGGGTGGCTACACCTTC.

V usage is TRBV5-1 and J usage is TRBJ2-7; 8 nucleotides line up with TRBD1. J lost 5 bases, V lost 1 base, and 5 bases had no gene match. The CDR3 has 14 residues. Germline V CDR1 and CDR2: SGHRS, YFSETQ. In DNA form, the CDR3 reads TGCGCCAGCAGCTTGTGGACAGGGCACGACGAGCAGTACTTC. As protein: CASSLWTGHDEQYF. The full variable domain, completed using reference TRBV5-1 and TRBJ2-7, is KAGVTQTPRYLIKTRGQQVTLSCSPISGHRSVSWYQQTPGQGLQFLFEYFSETQRNKGNFPGRFSGRQFSNSRSEMNVSTLELGDSALYLCASSLWTGHDEQYFGPGTRLTVT.

The chain couples TRBV6-1 to TRBJ2-1; D remains ambiguous. This CDR3 has 17 residues. The V end lost 6 bases, the J end lost 0 bases, and 18 bases lay between the germline ends. Germline V CDR1 and CDR2: MNHNS, SASEGT. The CDR3 reads CASRERLRLHSYNEQFF. In DNA, the CDR3 is TGTGCCAGCAGAGAACGACTTAGATTGCACTCCTACAATGAGCAGTTCTTC.

The V gene is TRBV7-8, the J gene TRBJ2-1, with TRBD2 matching 10 bases. Germline values: CDR1 SGHVS, CDR2 FQNEAQ. The V segment lost 5 bases and the J segment 2 bases; nucleotides outside the gene matches: 6. The CDR3 is made up of 16 amino acids. The DNA of the CDR3 is TGTGCCAGCAGCCTCCGAAGCGGGAGGGCCTACAATGAGCAGTTCTTC. Translation: CASSLRSGRAYNEQFF.

The chain links TRBV9 to TRBJ1-6; D is undetermined. The CDR3 has 14 residues. The V and J ends lost 3 bases and 3 bases respectively, with 7 bases between them. CDR1 is SGDLS, CDR2 YYNGEE, per germline. The CDR3 reads CASSGENYNSPLHF. The CDR3 region has the DNA TGTGCCAGCAGCGGAGAGAACTATAATTCACCCCTCCACTTT.

The chain is built from TRBV9 and TRBJ2-7, with D possibly being TRBD1 (6 bases). CDR1 SGDLS and CDR2 YYNGEE come from the germline V gene. The V gene lost 3 bases and the J gene lost 0 bases, with 13 bases spanning the gap. This CDR3 is 15 amino acids long. The CDR3: CASSAHTGSSYEQYF. The CDR3 coding sequence is TGTGCCAGCAGCGCGCACACAGGGAGCTCCTACGAGCAGTACTTC.

This chain uses TRBV5-6 with TRBJ1-6; possibly TRBD1 for D (5 bases). V shed 0 bases and J shed 5 bases, with 9 bases lying between them. Germline-derived CDR1 and CDR2 are SGHDT and YYEEEE. This CDR3 contains 15 residues. Here the CDR3 reads CASSLGQGHNSPLHF. CDR3 nucleotides: TGTGCCAGCAGCTTGGGCCAGGGACATAATTCACCCCTCCACTTT.

The rearrangement links TRBV28 to TRBJ2-7, with D unresolved. The V end was cut by 10 bases, the J end by 1 base, with 20 bases between. The germline gives CDR1 MDHEN, CDR2 SYDVKM. CDR3 length equals 15 residues. CDR3 protein: CAIEFPKGPSYEQYF. The CDR3 DNA is TGTGCCATCGAGTTCCCCAAAGGTCCATCCTACGAGCAGTACTTC.

DNA for the CDR3: TGTGCCAGTCACAGCTTACAGGGGTCGCGGGGGCCCCAGCATTTT. This encodes CASHSLQGSRGPQHF. The J gene is TRBJ1-5, the V gene TRBV19; 7 bases are a match to TRBD1. Germline CDR1 is LNHDA and CDR2 is SQIVND (reference sequence). The CDR3 spans 15 residues. J lost 9 bases, V lost 8 bases, and 16 bases had no gene match.

The rearrangement uses TRBV7-9 and TRBJ2-7; D not resolved. V gave up 3 bases and J gave up 1 base, with 1 base separating them. Germline V gene data show CDR1 as SEHNR and CDR2 as FQNEAQ (reference sequence). This CDR3 is 11 amino acids long. The CDR3 DNA follows: TGTGCCAGCAGCTTTTCCTACGAGCAGTACTTC. It is translated as CASSFSYEQYF.

The chain uses TRBV25-1 and TRBJ1-1; D not certain. The CDR3 has 12 amino acids. The V end lost 4 bases, the J end lost 3 bases, and 6 bases lay between the germline ends. From germline, CDR1 is MGHDK and CDR2 SYGVNS. In DNA form, the CDR3 reads TGTGCCAGCAGTGTGGCGTACACTGAAGCTTTCTTT. This translates into CASSVAYTEAFF.

This chain joins TRBV6-5 and TRBJ2-7; tentative D call: TRBD1 (5 bases). The V gene's germline CDR1 is MNHEY and CDR2 SVGAGI. V dropped 2 bases and J dropped 3 bases, with 5 bases sitting between them. CDR3 length equals 12 residues. CDR3 protein: CASSYQGYEQYF. The CDR3 bases are TGTGCCAGCAGTTACCAGGGCTACGAGCAGTACTTC.

The V call is TRBV2, the J call TRBJ1-2, with 8 nucleotides matching TRBD1. The CDR3 consists of 15 residues. Germline CDR1 reads SNHLY; CDR2 reads FYNNEI. V lost 5 bases and J lost 4; bases outside the gene matches: 9. DNA of the CDR3: TGTGCCAGCAGTATGTCGACGACAGGGGTCTATGGCTACACCTTC. This encodes CASSMSTTGVYGYTF.

CDR3 sequence (DNA): TGTGCCTGGAGCCCGGGACAGGGGGCCAACGAGCAGTACTTC. Its protein product is CAWSPGQGANEQYF. The J gene is TRBJ2-7, the V gene TRBV30; 12 nucleotides line up with TRBD1. CDR1 and CDR2 from the germline V gene are GTSNPN and SVGIG (reference sequence). Trimming removed 3 bases from V and 5 bases from J; junction bases left unmatched: 5. CDR3 length: 14 amino acids.

The chain carries TRBV9 and TRBJ2-3; TRBD1 is a possible D gene (5 bases). The CDR3 is 17 residues long. Trimming left V 0 bases short and J 2 bases short, with 16 bases between. CDR1 is SGDLS, CDR2 YYNGEE, per germline. CDR3 in DNA: TGTGCCAGCAGCGTAGTGGACGGACCCGGACACACAGATACGCAGTATTTT. As protein: CASSVVDGPGHTDTQYF.

The CDR3 is CASKGGRGPNEQFF. As DNA, the CDR3 is TGTGCCAGTAAGGGGGGGCGGGGGCCCAATGAGCAGTTCTTC. V is TRBV19 and J is TRBJ2-1, with a possible D match to TRBD2 (7 bases). The V end lost 7 bases, the J end lost 6 bases, and 16 bases lay between the germline ends. The CDR3 is made up of 14 amino acids. CDR1 is LNHDA and CDR2 is SQIVND in the germline V gene (reference sequence).

The chain uses TRBV27 and TRBJ1-4; D is unclear. The germline V gene encodes CDR1 MNHEY and CDR2 SMNVEV (reference sequence). Trimming removed 5 bases from V and 4 bases from J, with 14 bases in between. The CDR3 runs 15 residues. CDR3: CASSPQRVINEKLFF. The DNA of the CDR3 is TGTGCCAGCAGTCCCCAGAGGGTTATTAATGAAAAACTGTTTTTT. The full variable domain, in which reference TRBV27 and TRBJ1-4 provide the parts outside the CDR3, is EAQVTQNPRYLITVTGKKLTVTCSQNMNHEYMSWYRQDPGLGLRQIYYSMNVEVTDKGDVPEGYKVSRKEKRNFPLILESPSPNQTSLYFCASSPQRVINEKLFFGSGTQLSVL.

V gene TRBV27 combines with J gene TRBJ2-5; no firm D call. The CDR3 spans 15 residues. V dropped 3 bases and J dropped 4 bases, with 15 bases sitting between them. Germline V gives CDR1 MNHEY, CDR2 SMNVEV (reference sequence). The CDR3 DNA sequence: TGTGCCAGCAGTTTGGGTCAGCCGGGTAGAGAGACCCAGTACTTC. As protein: CASSLGQPGRETQYF.

The chain links TRBV4-3 to TRBJ2-3; 8 positions agree with TRBD1. The V segment lost 0 bases and the J segment 3 bases; nucleotides outside the gene matches: 8. Germline CDR1 LGHNA, CDR2 YSLEER. The CDR3 is 17 amino acids. CDR3 residues: CASSQDHQGAQTDTQYF. As DNA, the CDR3 is TGCGCCAGCAGCCAAGACCATCAGGGGGCACAAACAGATACGCAGTATTTT.